One and the same sample provided the 11 T cell receptor beta chains below, sequenced in a study of Graves' ophthalmopathy and Graves' hyperthyroidism. Amplified material comprised TCR beta CDR3 regions derived from RNA transcripts. A first-round RT-PCR used HTBI primers, followed by a second-round multiplex PCR. TCRdb passed the multiplex PCR reads through MiXCR, listing each CDR3 protein once. This repertoire shows around 590,000 distinct CDR3 sequences, less than 40% found once; its top ten account for less than 4.5%. The sequencing sample was made of peripheral blood or thyroid tissue (not recorded which). Source of these receptors: an adult man with Graves' hyperthyroidism.

This clonotype was detected ten times or more. This chain joins TRBV10-2 and TRBJ1-5; no firm D call. Looked up from germline, CDR1 is WSHSY and CDR2 is SAAADI. Deletions cut 5 bases from V and 5 bases from J, with 7 bases between. This CDR3 is 12 amino acids long. CDR3 region: CASSFRYQPQHF. The CDR3 DNA is TGCGCCAGCAGTTTCCGGTATCAGCCCCAGCATTTT.

The V gene is TRBV20-1, the J gene TRBJ1-6; a weak D match, TRBD1 (5 bases). The CDR3 is made up of 20 amino acids. Germline V gives CDR1 DFQATT, CDR2 SNEGSKA (reference sequence). Trimming took 6 bases from V and 0 from J, leaving 27 bases between them. CDR3 sequence reads: CSARSYKTGTASSYNSPLHF. The CDR3 DNA sequence: TGCAGTGCGAGAAGCTACAAGACGGGGACGGCTAGCTCCTATAATTCACCCCTCCACTTT.

This clonotype was detected only once. The genes are TRBV7-3 and TRBJ2-1; D not resolved. Trimming pared 6 bases from V and 9 bases from J, leaving 9 bases between. Germline CDR1 SGHTA, CDR2 FQGTGA. This CDR3 contains 11 residues. The CDR3 reads CASSQIGEQFF. CDR3 bases: TGTGCCAGCAGTCAAATCGGTGAGCAGTTCTTC.

This clonotype was seen repeatedly, ten times or more. This sequence joins TRBV28 and TRBJ1-5, with D perhaps TRBD1 (5 bases). V dropped 6 bases and J dropped 5 bases, with 14 bases sitting between them. The CDR3 extends over 14 amino acids. CDR1 MDHEN and CDR2 SYDVKM come from the germline V gene. This CDR3 reads CASRKTASYQPQHF. The DNA of the CDR3 is TGTGCCAGCAGGAAGACAGCCTCTTATCAGCCCCAGCATTTT. The full variable domain, its missing parts supplied by reference TRBV28 and TRBJ1-5, is DVKVTQSSRYLVKRTGEKVFLECVQDMDHENMFWYRQDPGLGLRLIYFSYDVKMKEKGDIPEGYSVSREKKERFSLILESASTNQTSMYLCASRKTASYQPQHFGDGTRLSIL.

This clonotype was seen many times. The genes are TRBV7-9 and TRBJ2-7; D possibly matches TRBD1 or TRBD2 (5 bases each). Trimming took off 5 bases at V and 6 bases at J, with 23 bases between the two ends. Germline assignment: CDR1 SEHNR and CDR2 FQNEAQ (reference sequence). The CDR3 extends over 16 amino acids. CDR3 sequence (DNA): TGTGCCAGCAGCACAAAGGGACCCCGGGACGGTTTCGAGCAGTACTTC. Translated: CASSTKGPRDGFEQYF. The complete variable domain, with remaining parts taken from reference TRBV7-9 and TRBJ2-7, reads DTGVSQNPRHKITKRGQNVTFRCDPISEHNRLYWYRQTLGQGPEFLTYFQNEAQLEKSRLLSDRFSAERPKGSFSTLEIQRTEQGDSAMYLCASSTKGPRDGFEQYFGPGTRLTVT.

This clonotype was found many times. This rearrangement joins TRBV2 to TRBJ2-5; D is possibly TRBD1 (6 bases). Germline CDR1 is SNHLY and CDR2 is FYNNEI. This CDR3 comprises 11 residues. The V gene lost 8 bases and the J gene lost 4 bases, with 8 bases spanning the gap. CDR3 protein: CASVDRETQYF. The CDR3 bases are TGTGCCAGCGTGGACAGAGAGACCCAGTACTTC.

This clonotype was recorded many times. V and J are TRBV2 and TRBJ1-5; weak D call: TRBD1 (6 bases). Germline CDR1 and CDR2: SNHLY and FYNNEI. The CDR3 length is 12 residues. V was cut by 6 bases and J by 5 bases, with 8 bases left in between. CDR3 DNA sequence: TGTGCCAGCAGGGACAGTTATCAGCCCCAGCATTTT. It specifies CASRDSYQPQHF.

J is TRBJ2-1 and V is TRBV7-9, with 7 bases that match TRBD1. CDR1 and CDR2 (germline): SEHNR, FQNEAQ (reference sequence). Trimming removed 6 bases from V and 5 bases from J; junction bases left unmatched: 4. The CDR3 loop spans 13 amino acids. CDR3 sequence: CASRDRNDNEQFF. CDR3 nucleotide sequence: TGTGCCAGCAGGGACAGGAACGACAATGAGCAGTTCTTC.

The DNA for the CDR3 is TGCAGTGGAGGGCGGTATAGCAATCAGCCCCAGCATTTT. Protein product: CSGGRYSNQPQHF. The chain is built from TRBV20-1 and TRBJ1-5; D unclear. The germline V gene has CDR1 DFQATT and CDR2 SNEGSKA (reference sequence). Trimming removed 7 bases from V and 0 bases from J, with 10 bases in between. The CDR3 sequence is 13 residues long.

The chain couples TRBV7-2 to TRBJ1-4, with a weak D call TRBD1 (5 bases). V was cut by 5 bases and J by 0 bases, with 10 bases left in between. This CDR3 contains 15 residues. Germline V gene sequence: CDR1 SGHTA, CDR2 FQGNSA. The CDR3 DNA sequence: TGTGCCAGCAGCCAAGCGGGGCCAACTAATGAAAAACTGTTTTTT. It translates to CASSQAGPTNEKLFF.

This clonotype was counted many times. The chain joins TRBV12-3 or TRBV12-4 to TRBJ1-5, with a possible D match to TRBD1 (5 bases). The V gene lost 6 bases and the J gene lost 1 base, with 7 bases spanning the gap. The CDR3 runs 13 residues. The CDR3 DNA sequence: TGTGCCAGCAGATCAGGGAGCAATCAGCCCCAGCATTTT. The encoded protein is CASRSGSNQPQHF.